Shown below are 6 T cell receptor beta chains from a single sample sequenced in a study of blood T cells in healthy people across ages (dated by TCRdb to 2015 to 2017). Libraries were made using 5' RACE. TCRdb lists the instrument as Illumina HiSeq 2500. A second PCR of about 7 to 12 cycles was run with a J-beta primer mix and a sample-barcoded 5' primer. In TCRdb, the public reads were trimmed at Q25 with fastp and aligned with MiXCR, with productive beta chains retained. Rows are combined by CDR3 protein, so each entry shows the most common genes and DNA. The sample includes about 720,000 distinct CDR3 sequences, with 22% observed a single time. The top ten hold 22% of the sample. Material: blood. The receptors originated from a man aged 70 or older in good health.

This clonotype turned up a few times. The gene calls are TRBV7-2 and TRBJ1-1; tentatively, D is TRBD1 (5 bases). Trimming left V 2 bases short and J 0 bases short, with 13 bases between. CDR1 is SGHTA, CDR2 FQGNSA, per germline. This CDR3 region has 16 residues. CDR3 sequence: CASSLLRWGMNTEAFF. The CDR3 DNA is TGTGCCAGCAGCTTACTTCGGTGGGGGATGAACACTGAAGCTTTCTTT.

This chain connects TRBV5-1 to TRBJ1-2, with a weak D call TRBD1 (6 bases). Trimming removed 0 bases from V and 3 bases from J, with 9 bases in between. Germline lookup yields CDR1 SGHRS and CDR2 YFSETQ. The CDR3 consists of 14 residues. The CDR3 reads CASSLGTAYYGYTF. CDR3 bases: TGCGCCAGCAGCTTGGGGACAGCCTACTATGGCTACACCTTC.

This clonotype has only a few counts. The rearrangement uses TRBV28 and TRBJ1-2, with TRBD1 matching 8 bases. V dropped 10 bases and J dropped 4; count of bases not matched to a gene: 11. This CDR3 is 14 amino acids long. The V gene's germline CDR1 is MDHEN and CDR2 SYDVKM. The CDR3 reads CATFGTGYGYGYTF. DNA of the CDR3: TGTGCCACCTTCGGGACAGGTTATGGCTATGGCTACACCTTC.

A few counts support this clonotype. This chain uses TRBV7-9 with TRBJ2-5; D gene uncertain. Germline V gene sequence: CDR1 SEHNR, CDR2 FQNEAQ (reference sequence). CDR3 length: 15 residues. V lost 5 bases and J 3 bases, leaving 16 bases between the germline ends. The chain's CDR3 is CASSPKSWNKETQYF. The CDR3 coding sequence is TGTGCCAGCAGCCCAAAGTCCTGGAATAAAGAGACCCAGTACTTC.

This clonotype was seen only a few times. The chain carries TRBV18 and TRBJ2-7, with 9 bases identical to TRBD1. From germline, CDR1 is KGHSH and CDR2 LQKENI. The CDR3 sequence is 13 residues long. V was pared by 3 bases and J by 3 bases, with 0 bases of the junction left unmatched. The CDR3 DNA reads TGTGCCAGCTCACCGACAGGGGGCTACGAGCAGTACGTC. This sequence encodes CASSPTGGYEQYV.

The chain recombines TRBV6-4 with TRBJ2-3, with TRBD2 as a possible D gene (6 bases). Germline V gene sequence: CDR1 MRHNA, CDR2 SNTAGT. The CDR3 contains 18 residues. Trimming took off 2 bases at V and 1 base at J, with 19 bases between the two ends. CDR3 bases: TGTGCCAGCAGTGACCCTCCTAGCTGGGGGGAGGGCACAGATACGCAGTATTTT. Protein sequence: CASSDPPSWGEGTDTQYF.